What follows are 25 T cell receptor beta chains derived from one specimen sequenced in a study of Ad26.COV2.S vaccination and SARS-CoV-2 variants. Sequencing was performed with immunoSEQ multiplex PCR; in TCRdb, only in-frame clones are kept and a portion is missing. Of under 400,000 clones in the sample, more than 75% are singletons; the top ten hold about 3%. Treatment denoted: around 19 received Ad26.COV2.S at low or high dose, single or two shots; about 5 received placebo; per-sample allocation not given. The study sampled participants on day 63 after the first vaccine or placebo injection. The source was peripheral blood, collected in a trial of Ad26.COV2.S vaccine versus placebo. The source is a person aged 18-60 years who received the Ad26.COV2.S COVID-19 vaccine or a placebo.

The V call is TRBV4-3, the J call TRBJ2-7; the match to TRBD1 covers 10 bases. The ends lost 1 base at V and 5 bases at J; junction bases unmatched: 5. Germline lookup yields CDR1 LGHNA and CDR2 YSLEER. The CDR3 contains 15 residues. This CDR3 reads CASSQVGTGVHEQYF. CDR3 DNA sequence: TGCGCCAGCAGCCAAGTTGGGACAGGGGTTCACGAGCAGTACTTC.

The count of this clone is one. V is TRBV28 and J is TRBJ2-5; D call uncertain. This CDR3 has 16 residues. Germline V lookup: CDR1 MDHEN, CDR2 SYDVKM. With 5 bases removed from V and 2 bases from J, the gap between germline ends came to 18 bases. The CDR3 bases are TGTGCCAGCAGTACCTTTAGAGTGGCAGGACAAGAGACCCAGTACTTC. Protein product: CASSTFRVAGQETQYF.

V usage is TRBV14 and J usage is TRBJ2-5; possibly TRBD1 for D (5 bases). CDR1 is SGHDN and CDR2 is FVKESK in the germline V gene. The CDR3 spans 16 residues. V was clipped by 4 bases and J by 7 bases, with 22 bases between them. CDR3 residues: CASSPRPVGAGGTQYF. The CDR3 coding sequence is TGTGCCAGCAGCCCTCGCCCGGTAGGGGCTGGCGGGACCCAGTACTTC.

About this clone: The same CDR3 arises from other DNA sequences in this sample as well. CDR3 amino acids: CAISEAYEQYF. CDR3 in DNA: TGTGCCATCAGTGAGGCTTACGAGCAGTACTTC. The chain uses TRBV10-3 and TRBJ2-7; no definite D call. V was shortened by 2 bases and J by 4 bases, with 3 bases between the two germline ends. The CDR3 loop spans 11 amino acids. From germline, CDR1 is ENHRY and CDR2 SYGVKD.

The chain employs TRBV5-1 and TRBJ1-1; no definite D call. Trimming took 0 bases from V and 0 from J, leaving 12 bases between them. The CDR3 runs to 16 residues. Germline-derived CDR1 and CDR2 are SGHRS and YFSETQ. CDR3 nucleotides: TGCGCCAGCAGCTTGGCCGAACCAGTAATGAACACTGAAGCTTTCTTT. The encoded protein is CASSLAEPVMNTEAFF.

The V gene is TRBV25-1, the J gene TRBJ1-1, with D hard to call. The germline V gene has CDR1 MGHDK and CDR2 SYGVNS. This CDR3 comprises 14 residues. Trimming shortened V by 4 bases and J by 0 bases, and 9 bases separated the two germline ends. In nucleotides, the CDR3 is TGTGCCAGCAGTGTTGGCAGTTTGAACACTGAAGCTTTCTTT. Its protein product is CASSVGSLNTEAFF.

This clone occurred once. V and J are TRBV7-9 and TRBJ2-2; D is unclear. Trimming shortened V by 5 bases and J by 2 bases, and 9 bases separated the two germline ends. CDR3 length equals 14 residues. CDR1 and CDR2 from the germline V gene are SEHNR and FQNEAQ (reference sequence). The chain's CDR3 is CASSAGNNTGELFF. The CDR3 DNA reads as TGTGCCAGCAGCGCCGGAAACAACACCGGGGAGCTGTTTTTT.

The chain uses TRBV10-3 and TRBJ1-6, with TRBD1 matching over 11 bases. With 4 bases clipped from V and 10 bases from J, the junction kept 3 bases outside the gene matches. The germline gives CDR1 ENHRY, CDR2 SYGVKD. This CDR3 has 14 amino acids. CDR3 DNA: TGTGCCATCAGTGGGGGACAGGGGGACTCACCCCTCCACTTT. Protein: CAISGGQGDSPLHF.

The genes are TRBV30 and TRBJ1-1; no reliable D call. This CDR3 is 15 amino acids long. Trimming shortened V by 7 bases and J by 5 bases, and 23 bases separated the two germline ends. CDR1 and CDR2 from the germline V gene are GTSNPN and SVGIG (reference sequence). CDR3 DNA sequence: TGTGCCTCCACATCCGAGGCTGCGATTTTGACTGAAGCTTTCTTT. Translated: CASTSEAAILTEAFF.

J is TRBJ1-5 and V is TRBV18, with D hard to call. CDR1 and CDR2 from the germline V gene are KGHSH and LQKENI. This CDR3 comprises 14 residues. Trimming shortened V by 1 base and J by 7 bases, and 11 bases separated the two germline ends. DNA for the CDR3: TGTGCCAGCTCACCACAGTCCGGTGACCAGCCCCAGCATTTT. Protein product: CASSPQSGDQPQHF.

The CDR3 reads CASSARTGGKNTGELFF. The CDR3 region has the DNA TGTGCCAGCAGCGCCCGGACAGGGGGTAAGAACACCGGGGAGCTGTTTTTT. The chain combines TRBV9 with TRBJ2-2, with 10 bases identical to TRBD1. V lost 3 bases, J lost 1 base, and 6 bases stayed unmatched. The CDR3 sequence is 17 residues long. Germline V gene lookup returns CDR1 SGDLS and CDR2 YYNGEE.

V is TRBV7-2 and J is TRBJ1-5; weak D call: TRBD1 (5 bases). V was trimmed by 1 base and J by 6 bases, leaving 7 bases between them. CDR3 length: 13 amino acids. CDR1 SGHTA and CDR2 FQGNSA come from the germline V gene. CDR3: CASSLGTSQPQHF. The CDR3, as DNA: TGTGCCAGCAGCTTAGGGACAAGTCAGCCCCAGCATTTT.

CDR3 sequence (DNA): TGTGCCAGCAGTTCCCAGGGTTATAGCAATCAGCCCCAGCATTTT. Protein sequence: CASSSQGYSNQPQHF. The rearrangement uses TRBV27 and TRBJ1-5; D might be TRBD1 (5 bases). CDR1 is MNHEY, CDR2 SMNVEV, per germline (reference sequence). The length of the CDR3 is 15 residues. V gave up 4 bases and J gave up 0 bases, with 10 bases separating them.

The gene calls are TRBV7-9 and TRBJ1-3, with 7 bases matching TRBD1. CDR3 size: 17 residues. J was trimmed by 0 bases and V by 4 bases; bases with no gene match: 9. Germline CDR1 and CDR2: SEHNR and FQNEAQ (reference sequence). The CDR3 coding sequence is TGTGCCAGCAGCTCAGGGTGGGACAGCGACTCTGGAAACACCATATATTTT. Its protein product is CASSSGWDSDSGNTIYF.

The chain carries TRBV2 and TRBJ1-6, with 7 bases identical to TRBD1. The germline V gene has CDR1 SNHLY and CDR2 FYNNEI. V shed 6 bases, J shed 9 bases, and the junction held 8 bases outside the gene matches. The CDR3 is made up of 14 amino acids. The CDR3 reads CASSRGQNTSPLHF. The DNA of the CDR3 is TGTGCCAGCAGCAGGGGACAGAACACTTCACCCCTCCACTTT.

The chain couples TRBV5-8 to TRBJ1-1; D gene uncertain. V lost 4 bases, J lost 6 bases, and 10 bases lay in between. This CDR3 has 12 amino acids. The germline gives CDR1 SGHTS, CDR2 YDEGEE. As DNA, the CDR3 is TGTGCCAGCAGCACCTATACCGCTGAAGCTTTCTTT. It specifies CASSTYTAEAFF.

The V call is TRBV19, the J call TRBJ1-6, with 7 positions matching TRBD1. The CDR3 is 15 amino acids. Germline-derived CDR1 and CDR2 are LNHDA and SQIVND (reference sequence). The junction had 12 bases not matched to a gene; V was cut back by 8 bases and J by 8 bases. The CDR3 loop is CASGETGSRHSPLHF. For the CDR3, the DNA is TGTGCCAGTGGGGAGACAGGGTCGAGACATTCACCCCTCCACTTT.

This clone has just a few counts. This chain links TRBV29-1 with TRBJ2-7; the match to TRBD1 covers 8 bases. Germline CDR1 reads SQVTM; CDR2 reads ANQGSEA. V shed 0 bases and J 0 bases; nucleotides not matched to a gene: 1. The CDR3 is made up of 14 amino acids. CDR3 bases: TGCAGCGTTGAAGATACAGGGGGCTCCTACGAGCAGTACTTC. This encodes CSVEDTGGSYEQYF.

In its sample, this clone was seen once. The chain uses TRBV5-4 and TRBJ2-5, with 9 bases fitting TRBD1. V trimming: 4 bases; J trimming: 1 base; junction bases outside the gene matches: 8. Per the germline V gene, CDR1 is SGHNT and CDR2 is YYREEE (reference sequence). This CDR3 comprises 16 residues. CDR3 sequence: CASSPPGTGIQETQYF. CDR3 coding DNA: TGTGCCAGCAGCCCTCCCGGGACAGGGATCCAAGAGACCCAGTACTTC. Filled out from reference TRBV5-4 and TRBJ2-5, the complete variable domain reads ETGVTQSPTHLIKTRGQQVTLRCSSQSGHNTVSWYQQALGQGPQFIFQYYREEENGRGNFPPRFSGLQFPNYSSELNVNALELDDSALYLCASSPPGTGIQETQYFGPGTRLLVL.

The CDR3 nucleotides are TGTGCCAGCTCTCCCGGGACAGGTACCTATGAGCAGTTCTTC. This gives the protein CASSPGTGTYEQFF. This chain links TRBV27 with TRBJ2-1; TRBD1 agrees at 8 bases. Looked up from germline, CDR1 is MNHEY and CDR2 is SMNVEV (reference sequence). The CDR3 length is 14 residues. V shed 8 bases, J shed 8 bases, and the junction held 11 bases outside the gene matches.

This chain's CDR3 is CASSLYGSGYTF. CDR3 coding DNA: TGTGCCAGCAGCTTATACGGATCTGGCTACACCTTC. This sequence joins TRBV7-2 and TRBJ1-2; D is uncertain. Germline V gives CDR1 SGHTA, CDR2 FQGNSA. The ends were cut back, 2 bases at V and 7 bases at J, with 8 bases in the middle. CDR3 length: 12 amino acids.

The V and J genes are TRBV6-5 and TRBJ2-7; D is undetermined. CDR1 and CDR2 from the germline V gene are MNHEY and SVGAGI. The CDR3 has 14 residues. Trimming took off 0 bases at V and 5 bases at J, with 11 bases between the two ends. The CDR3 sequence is CASSYSPGSDEQYF. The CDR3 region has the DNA TGTGCCAGCAGTTACTCGCCAGGTTCCGACGAGCAGTACTTC.

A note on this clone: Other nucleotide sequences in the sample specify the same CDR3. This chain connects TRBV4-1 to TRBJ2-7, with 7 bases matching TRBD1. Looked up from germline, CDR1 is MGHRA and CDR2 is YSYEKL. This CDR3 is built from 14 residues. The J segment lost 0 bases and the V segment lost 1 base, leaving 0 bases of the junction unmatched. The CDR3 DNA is TGCGCCAGCAGCCAAGGACAGGGCTCCTACGAGCAGTACTTC. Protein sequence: CASSQGQGSYEQYF.

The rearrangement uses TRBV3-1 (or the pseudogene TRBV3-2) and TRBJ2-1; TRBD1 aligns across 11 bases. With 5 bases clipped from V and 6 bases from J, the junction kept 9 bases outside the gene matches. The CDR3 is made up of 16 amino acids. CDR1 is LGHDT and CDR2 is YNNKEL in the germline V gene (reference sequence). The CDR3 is CASSGSPGQGGNEQFF. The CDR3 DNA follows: TGTGCCAGCAGCGGCAGTCCGGGACAGGGGGGCAATGAGCAGTTCTTC.

CDR3 coding DNA: TGTGCCAGCAGCCAAGGATTCGGGGTAAGGTACACCGGGGAGCTGTTTTTT. Its protein is CASSQGFGVRYTGELFF. The chain combines TRBV14 with TRBJ2-2; D might be TRBD2 (5 bases). The CDR3 consists of 17 residues. V dropped 1 base and J dropped 3 bases, with 15 bases sitting between them. Germline values: CDR1 SGHDN, CDR2 FVKESK. Variable domain in full (rest from reference TRBV14 and TRBJ2-2): EAGVTQFPSHSVIEKGQTVTLRCDPISGHDNLYWYRRVMGKEIKFLLHFVKESKQDESGMPNNRFLAERTGGTYSTLKVQPAELEDSGVYFCASSQGFGVRYTGELFFGEGSRLTVL.